This T cell receptor (beta chain) was identified during a study of T cell repertoires in cytomegalovirus infection. For the study at large: Public signatures in TCR beta pointed to CMV infection and matching HLA type. Findings of the study overall: Within the response measured ex vivo, HLA-C-restricted CMV-specific TCR beta clonotypes were dominant. Cumulative public TCR beta family frequency identified CMV carriers with the relevant HLA.

Trimming shortened V by 0 bases and J by 8 bases, and 10 bases separated the two germline ends. Germline CDR1 reads SGHTA; CDR2 reads FQGNSA. The CDR3 consists of 13 residues. One entry per CDR3 protein results from TCRdb running MiXCR on the reads. The sample includes under 850,000 distinct CDR3 sequences, 35% to 40% of them seen just once. This clonotype was detected ten times or more. Its cognate antigen is unknown. This clonotype was obtained from a human donor in good health (CMV status not recorded). Some clones in this sample may be carry-over from other donors' samples. The specimen was PBMCs. This chain links TRBV7-2 with TRBJ1-1, with D possibly being TRBD1 (6 bases). The CDR3 loop is CASSLAFDREAFF. In DNA, the CDR3 is TGTGCCAGCAGCTTAGCCTTCGACAGGGAAGCTTTCTTT.